The T cell receptor (beta chain) under discussion was sequenced for a study of blood T cells in healthy people across ages. Combining a sample-barcoded 5' primer with a J-beta primer mix, a second PCR ran for about 6 to 11 cycles. Researchers report that each sample yielded at least 2.5 million CDR3-containing paired-end reads. Each CDR3 protein is one row after TCRdb ran MiXCR on the 5' RACE reads. The sample lists hundreds of thousands of distinct CDR3 sequences, about half seen once, with 51% in the top ten. The CDR3 is 14 residues long. V shed 3 bases, J shed 6 bases, and the junction held 5 bases outside the gene matches. CDR1 and CDR2 (germline): SGDLS, YYNGEE. This clonotype occurred many times.

The sample consisted of blood. This sequence was found in a man aged 60-69 years in good health. The V call is TRBV9, the J call TRBJ2-1, with 8 positions matching TRBD2. In DNA form, the CDR3 reads TGTGCCAGCAGCGCGGGGACTAGAGGCAATGAGCAGTTCTTC. Translating it yields CASSAGTRGNEQFF.